This is a list of T cell receptor beta chains from one sample in a study of shared clonotypes between healthy human individuals. The data were produced by immunoSEQ multiplex PCR, yet TCRdb's version contains in-frame clones alone and is incomplete. There are roughly 700,000 clones in the sample; 80% to 95% occur only once, and 30% to 40% lies in the top ten. The sample was memory CD8+ T cells from PBMCs. The receptors here all came from a man between 18 and 35 years old in good health. Some clones in this sample may be carry-over from other donors' samples. The CDR3 runs from the conserved cysteine through the conserved F or W. The D gene is left open where the match is weak. Clone size appears in some rows only: once, few, many, or a class for an expanded clone.

cdr3_aa: CASTRAGEITDTQYF
cdr3_nt: TGTGCCAGCACCAGGGCAGGGGAGATCACAGATACGCAGTATTTT
d_call: NA
clone_size: NA
j_call: TRBJ2-3
v_call: TRBV7-9

cdr3_aa: CASSYTSGPLNEQYF
cdr3_nt: TGTGCCAGCAGTTACACTAGCGGTCCCCTCAACGAGCAGTACTTC
d_call: TRBD2
clone_size: NA
j_call: TRBJ2-7
v_call: TRBV6-8

cdr3_aa: CASSLAPGEDTQYF
cdr3_nt: TGTGCCAGCAGCTTAGCGCCAGGAGAAGATACGCAGTATTTT
d_call: NA
clone_size: NA
j_call: TRBJ2-3
v_call: TRBV7-8

cdr3_aa: CASRPGGRTDTQYF
cdr3_nt: TGTGCCAGCAGACCCGGGGGTCGCACAGATACGCAGTATTTT
d_call: NA
clone_size: NA
j_call: TRBJ2-3
v_call: TRBV9

cdr3_aa: CASSLGTGTQPQHF
cdr3_nt: TGTGCCAGCAGTCTCGGGACAGGGACCCAGCCCCAGCATTTT
d_call: TRBD1
clone_size: NA
j_call: TRBJ1-5
v_call: TRBV27

cdr3_aa: CASSQDVNPYEQYF
cdr3_nt: TGCGCCAGCAGCCAAGATGTCAACCCCTACGAGCAGTACTTC
d_call: NA
clone_size: NA
j_call: TRBJ2-7
v_call: TRBV4-3

cdr3_aa: CASSSRLAGGPTTGELFF
cdr3_nt: TGTGCCAGTAGTTCACGACTAGCGGGAGGGCCGACCACCGGGGAGCTGTTTTTT
d_call: TRBD2
clone_size: NA
j_call: TRBJ2-2
v_call: TRBV19

cdr3_aa: CASGGQPYGYTF
cdr3_nt: TGTGCCAGCGGGGGACAGCCCTATGGCTACACCTTC
d_call: TRBD1
clone_size: NA
j_call: TRBJ1-2
v_call: TRBV2

cdr3_aa: CASSQSQGTEAFF
cdr3_nt: TGTGCCAGCAGCCAATCCCAGGGCACTGAAGCTTTCTTT
d_call: NA
clone_size: few
j_call: TRBJ1-1
v_call: TRBV4-2

cdr3_aa: CASGPLTGELFF
cdr3_nt: TGTGCCAGCGGACCATTGACTGGGGAGCTGTTTTTT
d_call: NA
clone_size: NA
j_call: TRBJ2-2
v_call: TRBV27

cdr3_aa: CASKEARTSSTDTQYF
cdr3_nt: TGTGCCAGCAAAGAGGCCAGAACATCTAGCACAGATACGCAGTATTTT
d_call: NA
clone_size: NA
j_call: TRBJ2-3
v_call: TRBV27

cdr3_aa: CASSQGTGSEQYF
cdr3_nt: TGTGCCAGCAGCCAAGGGACAGGGAGCGAGCAGTACTTC
d_call: TRBD1
clone_size: NA
j_call: TRBJ2-7
v_call: TRBV4-2

cdr3_aa: CASSPAYEQYF
cdr3_nt: TGTGCCAGCAGCCCAGCCTACGAGCAGTACTTC
d_call: NA
clone_size: NA
j_call: TRBJ2-7
v_call: TRBV11-2